This T cell receptor (beta chain) was documented in a study of cytomegalovirus exposure and HLA in healthy donors. A multiplex PCR was run with 60 Vbeta primers and 13 Jbeta primers. Libraries were prepared by immunoSEQ multiplex PCR; TCRdb keeps only in-frame clonotypes and omits some of them. The sample yields fewer than 200,000 clones, about 79% seen once. For this clone: Its antigen is not identified.

V was shortened by 4 bases and J by 3 bases, with 7 bases between the two germline ends. CDR3 length: 12 residues. Germline values: CDR1 SGHDT, CDR2 YYEEEE. General study points: Beyond CMV serostatus, there was no information to go on about immune exposure. According to an earlier analysis, most TCR beta V segments yielded productive rearrangements about 90% or about 30% of the time. Despite most TCR sequences being rare, some public TCRs occurred in many donors.

The receptor's source is a girl aged 2 to 9 in good health and CMV-seropositive. This chain connects TRBV5-6 to TRBJ1-2; D gene uncertain. The specimen was PBMCs. In DNA, the CDR3 is TGTGCCAGCAGCCGTAGTTACTATGGCTACACCTTC. It translates to CASSRSYYGYTF. Drawing the rest from reference TRBV5-6 and TRBJ1-2, the complete variable domain is DAGVTQSPTHLIKTRGQQVTLRCSPKSGHDTVSWYQQALGQGPQFIFQYYEEEERQRGNFPDRFSGHQFPNYSSELNVNALLLGDSALYLCASSRSYYGYTFGSGTRLTVV.